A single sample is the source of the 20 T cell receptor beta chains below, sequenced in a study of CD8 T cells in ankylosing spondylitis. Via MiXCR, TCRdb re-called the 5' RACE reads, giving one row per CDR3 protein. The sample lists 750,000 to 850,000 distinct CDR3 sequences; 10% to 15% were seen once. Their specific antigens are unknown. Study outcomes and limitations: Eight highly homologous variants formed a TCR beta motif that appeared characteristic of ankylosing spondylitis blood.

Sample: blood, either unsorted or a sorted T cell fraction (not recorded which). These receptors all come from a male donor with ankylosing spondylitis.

The CDR3 reads CATLGLSGDQPQHF. The CDR3 DNA follows: TGTGCCACCCTCGGGCTTTCGGGGGATCAGCCCCAGCATTTT. The J gene is TRBJ1-5, the V gene TRBV6-2 or TRBV6-3, with D maybe TRBD1 (5 bases). The CDR3 runs 14 residues. V was trimmed by 10 bases and J by 5 bases, leaving 18 bases between them. Germline-derived CDR1 and CDR2 are MNHEY and SVGEGT.

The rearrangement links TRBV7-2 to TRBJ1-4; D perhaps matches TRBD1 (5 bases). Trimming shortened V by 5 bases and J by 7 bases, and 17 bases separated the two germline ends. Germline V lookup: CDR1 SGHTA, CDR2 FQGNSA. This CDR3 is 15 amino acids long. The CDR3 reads CASSPGRLQGEKLFF. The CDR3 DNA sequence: TGTGCCAGCAGCCCTGGGCGTCTCCAGGGTGAAAAACTGTTTTTT.

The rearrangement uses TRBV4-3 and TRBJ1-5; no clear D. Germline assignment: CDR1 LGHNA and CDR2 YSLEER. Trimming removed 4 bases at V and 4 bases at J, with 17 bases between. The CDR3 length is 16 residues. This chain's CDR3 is CASSPSPDGFNQPQHF. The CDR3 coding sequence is TGCGCCAGCAGCCCAAGTCCGGACGGCTTTAATCAGCCCCAGCATTTT.

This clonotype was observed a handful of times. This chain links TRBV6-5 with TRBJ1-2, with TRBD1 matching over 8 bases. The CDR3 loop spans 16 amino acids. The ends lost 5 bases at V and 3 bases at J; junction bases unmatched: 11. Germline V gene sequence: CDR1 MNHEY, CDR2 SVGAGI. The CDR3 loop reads CASSNSGQATYYGYTF. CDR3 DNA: TGTGCCAGCAGTAATTCGGGACAGGCAACCTACTATGGCTACACCTTC.

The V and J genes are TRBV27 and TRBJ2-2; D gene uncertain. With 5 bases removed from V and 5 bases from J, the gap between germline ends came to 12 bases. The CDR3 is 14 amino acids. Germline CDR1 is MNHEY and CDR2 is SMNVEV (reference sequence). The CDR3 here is CASSPDRITGELFF. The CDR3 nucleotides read TGTGCCAGCAGTCCCGACCGGATTACCGGGGAGCTGTTTTTT.

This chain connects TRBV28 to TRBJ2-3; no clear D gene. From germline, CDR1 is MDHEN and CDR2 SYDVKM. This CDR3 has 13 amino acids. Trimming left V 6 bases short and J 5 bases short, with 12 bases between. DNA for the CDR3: TGTGCCAGCAGAGTCGGATGGCAAGATACGCAGTATTTT. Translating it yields CASRVGWQDTQYF.

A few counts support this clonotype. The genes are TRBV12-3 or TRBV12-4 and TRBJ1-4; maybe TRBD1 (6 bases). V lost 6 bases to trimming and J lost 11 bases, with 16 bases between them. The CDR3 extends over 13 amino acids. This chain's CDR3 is CASRLIQGGKLFF. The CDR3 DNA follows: TGTGCCAGCAGATTAATACAGGGAGGGAAACTGTTTTTT.

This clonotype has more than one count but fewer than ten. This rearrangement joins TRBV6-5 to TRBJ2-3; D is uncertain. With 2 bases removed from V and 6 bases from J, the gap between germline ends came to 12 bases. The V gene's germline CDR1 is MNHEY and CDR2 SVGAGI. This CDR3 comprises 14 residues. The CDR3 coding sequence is TGTGCCAGCAGTTACACCCAGGCGTACGATACGCAGTATTTT. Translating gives CASSYTQAYDTQYF.

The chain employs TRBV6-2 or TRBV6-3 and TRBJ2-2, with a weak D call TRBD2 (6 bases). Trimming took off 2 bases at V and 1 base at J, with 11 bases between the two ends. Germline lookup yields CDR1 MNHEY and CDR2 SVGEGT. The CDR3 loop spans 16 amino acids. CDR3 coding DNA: TGTGCCAGCAGTTACCGGGTAGCGGTGAACACCGGGGAGCTGTTTTTT. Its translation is CASSYRVAVNTGELFF.

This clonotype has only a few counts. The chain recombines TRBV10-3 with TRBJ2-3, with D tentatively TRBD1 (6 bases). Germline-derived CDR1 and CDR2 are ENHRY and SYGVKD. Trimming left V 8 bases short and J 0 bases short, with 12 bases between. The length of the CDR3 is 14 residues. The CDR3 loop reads CAIEGQRSTDTQYF. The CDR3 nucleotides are TGTGCCATCGAAGGACAGCGTAGCACAGATACGCAGTATTTT.

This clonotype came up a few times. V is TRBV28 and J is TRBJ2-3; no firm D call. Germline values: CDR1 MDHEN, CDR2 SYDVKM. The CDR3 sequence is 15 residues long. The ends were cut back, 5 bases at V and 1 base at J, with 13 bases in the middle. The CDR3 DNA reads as TGTGCCAGCAGTGGGTTATACGCGGGCACAGATACGCAGTATTTT. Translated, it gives CASSGLYAGTDTQYF. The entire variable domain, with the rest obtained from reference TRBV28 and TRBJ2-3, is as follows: DVKVTQSSRYLVKRTGEKVFLECVQDMDHENMFWYRQDPGLGLRLIYFSYDVKMKEKGDIPEGYSVSREKKERFSLILESASTNQTSMYLCASSGLYAGTDTQYFGPGTRLTVL.

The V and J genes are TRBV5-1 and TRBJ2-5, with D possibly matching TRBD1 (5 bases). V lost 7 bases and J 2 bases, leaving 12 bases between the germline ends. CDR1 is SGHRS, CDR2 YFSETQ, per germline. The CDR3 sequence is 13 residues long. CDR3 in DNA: TGCGCCAGCGTAGGGGCAGGTCAAGAGACCCAGTACTTC. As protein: CASVGAGQETQYF.

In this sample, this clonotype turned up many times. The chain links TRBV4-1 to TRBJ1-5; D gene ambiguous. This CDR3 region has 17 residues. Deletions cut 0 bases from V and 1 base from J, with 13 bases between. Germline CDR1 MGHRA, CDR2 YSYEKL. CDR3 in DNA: TGCGCCAGCAGCCAAGAAGACCCGGGAATCAGCAATCAGCCCCAGCATTTT. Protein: CASSQEDPGISNQPQHF.

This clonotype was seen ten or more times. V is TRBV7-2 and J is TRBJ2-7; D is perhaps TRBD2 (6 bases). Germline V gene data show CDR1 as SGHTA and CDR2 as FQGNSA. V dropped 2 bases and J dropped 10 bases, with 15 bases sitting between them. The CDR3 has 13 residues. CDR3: CASSLTRDSRQYF. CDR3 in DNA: TGTGCCAGCAGCTTAACCCGGGACTCACGTCAGTACTTC.

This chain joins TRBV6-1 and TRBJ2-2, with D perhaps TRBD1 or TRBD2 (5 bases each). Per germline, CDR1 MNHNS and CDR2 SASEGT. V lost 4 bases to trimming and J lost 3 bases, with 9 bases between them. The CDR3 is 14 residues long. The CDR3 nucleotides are TGTGCCAGCAGTGGAGGGGTCTACACCGGGGAGCTGTTTTTT. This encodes CASSGGVYTGELFF.

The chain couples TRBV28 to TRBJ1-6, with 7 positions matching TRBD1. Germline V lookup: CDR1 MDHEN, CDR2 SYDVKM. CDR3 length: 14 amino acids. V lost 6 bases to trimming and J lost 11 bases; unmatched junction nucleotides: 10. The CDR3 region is CASRGGTVMTPLHF. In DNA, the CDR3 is TGTGCCAGCAGGGGGGGGACAGTGATGACACCCCTCCACTTT. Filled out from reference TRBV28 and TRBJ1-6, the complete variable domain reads DVKVTQSSRYLVKRTGEKVFLECVQDMDHENMFWYRQDPGLGLRLIYFSYDVKMKEKGDIPEGYSVSREKKERFSLILESASTNQTSMYLCASRGGTVMTPLHFGNGTRLTVT.

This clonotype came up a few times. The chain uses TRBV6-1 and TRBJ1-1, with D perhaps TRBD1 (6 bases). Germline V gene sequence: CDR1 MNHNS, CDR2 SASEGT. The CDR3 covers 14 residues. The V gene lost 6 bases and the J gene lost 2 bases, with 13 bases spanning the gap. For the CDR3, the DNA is TGTGCCAGCAGATGGGGGCTGAGTAACACTGAAGCTTTCTTT. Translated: CASRWGLSNTEAFF.

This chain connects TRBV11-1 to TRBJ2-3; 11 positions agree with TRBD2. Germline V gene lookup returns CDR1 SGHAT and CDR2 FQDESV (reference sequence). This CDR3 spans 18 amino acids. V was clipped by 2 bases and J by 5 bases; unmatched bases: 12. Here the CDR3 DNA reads TGTGCCAGCAGCTTACCCTCTCCGAGACTAGCGGGGAGAGATACGCAGTATTTT. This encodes CASSLPSPRLAGRDTQYF. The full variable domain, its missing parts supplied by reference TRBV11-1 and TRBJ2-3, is EAEVAQSPRYKITEKSQAVAFWCDPISGHATLYWYRQILGQGPELLVQFQDESVVDDSQLPKDRFSAERLKGVDSTLKIQPAELGDSAMYLCASSLPSPRLAGRDTQYFGPGTRLTVL.

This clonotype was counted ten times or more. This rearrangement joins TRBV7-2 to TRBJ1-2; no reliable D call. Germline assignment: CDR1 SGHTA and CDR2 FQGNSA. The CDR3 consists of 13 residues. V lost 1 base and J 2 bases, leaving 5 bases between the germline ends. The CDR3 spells CASSLVVNYGYTF. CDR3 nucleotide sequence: TGTGCCAGCAGCTTAGTGGTGAACTATGGCTACACCTTC.

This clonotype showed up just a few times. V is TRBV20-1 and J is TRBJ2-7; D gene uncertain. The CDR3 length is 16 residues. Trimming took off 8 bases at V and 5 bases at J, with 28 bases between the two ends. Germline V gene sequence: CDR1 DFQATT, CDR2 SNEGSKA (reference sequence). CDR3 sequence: CSPQMSTGSFLHEQYF. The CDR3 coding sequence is TGCAGTCCCCAGATGAGCACTGGTTCGTTCTTGCACGAGCAGTACTTC.